The present entry profiles one TCR beta chain with its context. The V end was cut by 2 bases, the J end by 0 bases, with 19 bases between. CDR3 length: 19 amino acids. Germline CDR1 is SGHDN and CDR2 is FVKESK. The data were obtained in a study of blood T cell repertoires in COVID-19. About the research overall: Acute and convalescent COVID-19 samples came from the United States, Italy and Spain. T cells, B-cell-depleted T cells, or PBMCs supplied cDNA or gDNA.

The authors' processing: Quantification of nucleated cells was approximated via reference gene primer amplification. Repertoires were generated with immunoSEQ multiplex PCR, while TCRdb's copy carries only in-frame clones and drops some. V, J and clone size were drawn from that table, and D and trimming were deduced from the DNA. In the table there are about 110,000 clones, about 91% of which are singletons. Material for sequencing was peripheral blood. V and J are TRBV14 and TRBJ2-2, with D tentatively TRBD2 (6 bases). The clonotype comes from a man aged 50 or older with active or convalescent COVID-19. The CDR3 DNA is TGTGCCAGCAGCCAAAAAGATGGGAGGCGACTCACGAACACCGGGGAGCTGTTTTTT. Protein sequence: CASSQKDGRRLTNTGELFF.